The 28 T cell receptor beta chains below all came from one sample that was sequenced in a study of blood T cell repertoires in COVID-19. Sequencing used immunoSEQ multiplex PCR; TCRdb keeps in-frame clones, though not all of them. The sample lists approximately 490,000 clones; approximately 91% were seen once. Sequencing was performed on PBMCs or T cells enriched from blood (not recorded which). The source of these receptors is a woman aged 55 to 70 who had recovered from COVID-19.

This sequence joins TRBV5-6 and TRBJ2-5, with D possibly matching TRBD1 (5 bases). CDR1 is SGHDT, CDR2 YYEEEE, per germline. With 4 bases removed from V and 3 bases from J, the gap between germline ends came to 25 bases. The CDR3 spans 18 residues. The CDR3 sequence is CASSKYLLLDRSEETQYF. CDR3 bases: TGTGCCAGCAGCAAGTACCTCCTCCTAGACAGATCGGAAGAGACCCAGTACTTC.

The V and J genes are TRBV6-5 and TRBJ2-7; D possibly corresponds to TRBD1 (6 bases). The CDR3 length is 15 residues. Germline lookup yields CDR1 MNHEY and CDR2 SVGAGI. Trimming left V 2 bases short and J 0 bases short, with 11 bases between. The CDR3 reads CASSYARGSSYEQYF. As DNA, the CDR3 is TGTGCCAGCAGTTACGCGAGGGGGTCCTCCTACGAGCAGTACTTC.

This chain connects TRBV4-1 to TRBJ1-3, with no clear D. The CDR3 is made up of 16 amino acids. Trimming stripped 1 base from V and 2 bases from J, with 12 bases between. Germline V gene data show CDR1 as MGHRA and CDR2 as YSYEKL. The CDR3 region has the DNA TGCGCCAGCAGCCAAGGGTGGGAGTCGGCTGGAAACACCATATATTTT. The encoded protein is CASSQGWESAGNTIYF.

The chain combines TRBV27 with TRBJ2-4, with TRBD1 as a possible D gene (6 bases). The CDR3 runs to 13 residues. Per germline, CDR1 MNHEY and CDR2 SMNVEV (reference sequence). V lost 10 bases and J 8 bases, leaving 18 bases between the germline ends. The CDR3 region is CATRQVPGYIQYF. The CDR3 DNA reads as TGTGCCACCAGACAGGTTCCTGGATACATTCAGTACTTC.

The rearrangement links TRBV27 to TRBJ1-2, with 9 bases lining up with TRBD1. CDR3 length: 16 amino acids. The trim removed 3 bases at V and 4 bases at J, leaving 9 bases unmatched. Germline CDR1 reads MNHEY; CDR2 reads SMNVEV (reference sequence). The CDR3 loop is CASSFLQGALGYGYTF. The CDR3 DNA reads TGTGCCAGCAGTTTCTTACAGGGGGCGCTGGGCTATGGCTACACCTTC.

Only one count was recorded for this clone. The chain couples TRBV3-1 (or the pseudogene TRBV3-2) to TRBJ2-7, with TRBD1 as a possible D gene (5 bases). The CDR3 is 13 residues long. Germline CDR1 reads LGHDT; CDR2 reads YNNKEL (reference sequence). With 2 bases removed from V and 6 bases from J, the gap between germline ends came to 11 bases. CDR3 sequence reads: CASSQLSGLEQYF. The CDR3 DNA sequence: TGTGCCAGCAGCCAACTATCAGGGCTCGAGCAGTACTTC.

This rearrangement joins TRBV6-5 to TRBJ1-2; D not resolved. The CDR3 runs to 12 residues. V was cut by 5 bases and J by 4 bases, with 8 bases left in between. Germline V gives CDR1 MNHEY, CDR2 SVGAGI. CDR3 residues: CASSQAFYGYTF. In DNA, the CDR3 is TGTGCCAGCAGTCAGGCTTTCTATGGCTACACCTTC.

The rearrangement uses TRBV27 and TRBJ2-2; perhaps TRBD2 as D (7 bases). The germline gives CDR1 MNHEY, CDR2 SMNVEV (reference sequence). There are 13 residues in the CDR3. Trimming removed 8 bases from V and 5 bases from J, with 12 bases in between. The CDR3 protein is CASGGARTGELFF. The DNA of the CDR3 is TGTGCCAGCGGGGGGGCTAGAACCGGGGAGCTGTTTTTT.

The chain uses TRBV19 and TRBJ1-4; D not resolved. V gave up 1 base and J gave up 6 bases, with 6 bases separating them. The CDR3 consists of 13 residues. Germline lookup yields CDR1 LNHDA and CDR2 SQIVND (reference sequence). Written as DNA, the CDR3 is TGTGCCAGTAGTATAGGCGCGGATGAAAAACTGTTTTTT. Protein product: CASSIGADEKLFF.

This clone was seen a single time. The genes are TRBV5-1 and TRBJ1-1, with 10 positions matching TRBD1. Germline V CDR1 and CDR2: SGHRS, YFSETQ. The CDR3 runs 15 residues. V shed 4 bases and J 2 bases; nucleotides not matched to a gene: 5. CDR3 coding DNA: TGCGCCAGCAGCGGCGGGACAGGGGACAACACTGAAGCTTTCTTT. This translates into CASSGGTGDNTEAFF.

This rearrangement joins TRBV30 to TRBJ1-4; tentatively, D is TRBD1 (5 bases). The CDR3 has 16 residues. Germline V gives CDR1 GTSNPN, CDR2 SVGIG (reference sequence). V was cut by 0 bases and J by 1 base, with 12 bases left in between. CDR3 in amino acids: CAWSVRSGLTNEKLFF. The DNA of the CDR3 is TGTGCCTGGAGTGTAAGGTCGGGACTAACTAATGAAAAACTGTTTTTT. Together with reference TRBV30 and TRBJ1-4, the CDR3 gives the full variable domain: SQTIHQWPATLVQPVGSPLSLECTVEGTSNPNLYWYRQAAGRGLQLLFYSVGIGQISSEVPQNLSASRPQDRQFILSSKKLLLSDSGFYLCAWSVRSGLTNEKLFFGSGTQLSVL.

The V call is TRBV5-1, the J call TRBJ1-2, with D hard to call. Between the trimmed V and J ends, which lost 1 base and 4 bases, there was a span of 11 bases. The CDR3 sequence is 14 residues long. The V gene's germline CDR1 is SGHRS and CDR2 YFSETQ. The chain's CDR3 is CASSLPVAGYGYTF. Written as DNA, the CDR3 is TGCGCCAGCAGCTTGCCTGTTGCCGGCTATGGCTACACCTTC.

This clone was detected ten times or more. As DNA, the CDR3 is TGTGCCAGCTCACCAAGGTCAAAAAGCGCCTGGAGGGGTGAAAAACTGTTTTTT. This codes for CASSPRSKSAWRGEKLFF. The rearrangement uses TRBV18 and TRBJ1-4, with a tentative D call TRBD1 (5 bases). CDR1 is KGHSH, CDR2 LQKENI, per germline. The CDR3 loop spans 18 amino acids. Trimming removed 2 bases from V and 7 bases from J, with 23 bases in between.

This clone was counted a single time. This sequence joins TRBV7-9 and TRBJ2-7, with 10 bases aligning to TRBD1. Germline-derived CDR1 and CDR2 are SEHNR and FQNEAQ (reference sequence). CDR3 size: 17 residues. V shed 5 bases and J 5 bases; nucleotides not matched to a gene: 15. In nucleotides, the CDR3 is TGTGCCAGCAGCCCCACGGGACAGGGGCATAATATTCACGAGCAGTACTTC. Translating gives CASSPTGQGHNIHEQYF.

In this sample, this clone turned up once. The rearrangement joins TRBV19 to TRBJ1-1; 7 nucleotides line up with TRBD1. V trimming: 7 bases; J trimming: 5 bases; junction bases outside the gene matches: 7. The CDR3 totals 13 residues. Germline loops: CDR1 LNHDA, CDR2 SQIVND (reference sequence). The CDR3 DNA sequence: TGTGCCAGTAAAGGGGGCGCGGAGACTGAAGCTTTCTTT. It is translated as CASKGGAETEAFF.

This clone has only one observation. The CDR3 reads CASSQARGLEKLFF. In DNA form, the CDR3 reads TGTGCCAGCAGCCAAGCCAGGGGTCTGGAAAAACTGTTTTTT. This chain uses TRBV3-1 (or the pseudogene TRBV3-2) with TRBJ1-4; a possible D gene is TRBD1 (6 bases). There are 14 residues in the CDR3. Germline CDR1 reads LGHDT; CDR2 reads YNNKEL (reference sequence). V was clipped by 1 base and J by 8 bases, with 11 bases between them.

The chain has TRBV9 and TRBJ2-2; 8 bases are shared with TRBD1. Germline trimming cut 3 bases from V and 1 base from J; bases unmatched to any gene: 2. Germline CDR1 reads SGDLS; CDR2 reads YYNGEE. This CDR3 has 15 amino acids. CDR3 nucleotide sequence: TGTGCCAGCAGCGCCACAGGGGGGAACACCGGGGAGCTGTTTTTT. Translating gives CASSATGGNTGELFF.

This clone was seen a single time. CDR3 region: CASSLQTEPNVLTF. CDR3 in DNA: TGCGCCAGCAGCCTACAAACAGAGCCCAACGTCCTGACTTTC. The V gene is TRBV5-1, the J gene TRBJ2-6; D remains ambiguous. This CDR3 comprises 14 residues. V shed 4 bases and J shed 8 bases, with 13 bases lying between them. The germline V gene encodes CDR1 SGHRS and CDR2 YFSETQ.

The V gene is TRBV24-1, the J gene TRBJ2-5; tentatively, D is TRBD1 (6 bases). The ends were cut back, 0 bases at V and 9 bases at J, with 16 bases in the middle. Germline V gene lookup returns CDR1 KGHDR and CDR2 SFDVKD. The CDR3 contains 15 residues. The CDR3: CATSDLPGAPEAQYF. The CDR3 DNA follows: TGTGCCACCAGTGATTTGCCAGGGGCGCCTGAGGCCCAGTACTTC.

CDR3: CASSSLGTGKVHEQYV. The CDR3 bases are TGTGCCAGCAGTTCACTCGGGACAGGGAAGGTCCACGAGCAGTACGTC. J is TRBJ2-7 and V is TRBV28, with 9 bases identical to TRBD1. With 4 bases clipped from V and 5 bases from J, the junction kept 12 bases outside the gene matches. CDR1 MDHEN and CDR2 SYDVKM come from the germline V gene. This CDR3 is built from 16 residues.

The chain carries TRBV10-2 and TRBJ2-2, with 7 positions matching TRBD1. CDR1 and CDR2 (germline): WSHSY, SAAADI. This CDR3 is built from 13 residues. Trimming at V came to 10 bases and at J to 4 bases, leaving 6 bases not matched to a gene. In DNA form, the CDR3 reads TGCGCCACCGACAGGGTGGGCACCGGGGAGCTGTTTTTT. It yields the protein CATDRVGTGELFF.

The chain employs TRBV3-1 (or the pseudogene TRBV3-2) and TRBJ2-7, with D perhaps matching TRBD1 (6 bases). The CDR3 length is 14 residues. Deletions cut 4 bases from V and 5 bases from J, with 15 bases between. In germline, CDR1 is LGHDT, CDR2 YNNKEL (reference sequence). The chain's CDR3 is CASSLTTGSNEQYF. Here the CDR3 DNA reads TGTGCCAGCAGCCTAACCACAGGGTCCAACGAGCAGTACTTC.

The rearrangement uses TRBV6-2 or TRBV6-3 and TRBJ1-2; a weak D match, TRBD1 (5 bases). CDR3 length: 14 residues. V was cut by 2 bases and J by 3 bases, with 10 bases left in between. Germline V gene lookup returns CDR1 MNHEY and CDR2 SVGEGT. The CDR3 DNA reads as TGTGCCAGCAGTTACGGGGGGGGAGACTATGGCTACACCTTC. Translated: CASSYGGGDYGYTF.

V usage is TRBV14 and J usage is TRBJ2-1; the match to TRBD2 covers 11 bases. The CDR3 extends over 13 amino acids. Germline loops: CDR1 SGHDN, CDR2 FVKESK. V dropped 8 bases and J dropped 9; count of bases not matched to a gene: 6. CDR3 sequence: CASRLAGGSEQFF. In DNA, the CDR3 is TGTGCCAGCCGCCTAGCGGGGGGTAGTGAGCAGTTCTTC.

A single count supports this clone. The rearrangement links TRBV11-3 to TRBJ1-1; D is ambiguous. The CDR3 is 17 amino acids. Germline V lookup: CDR1 SGHNT, CDR2 YENEEA. V dropped 5 bases and J dropped 1 base, with 20 bases sitting between them. The CDR3 reads CASSSPYPVSGNTEAFF. CDR3 in DNA: TGTGCCAGCAGCAGTCCGTACCCAGTCTCGGGGAACACTGAAGCTTTCTTT.

The V and J genes are TRBV5-6 and TRBJ1-3; 10 positions match TRBD1. V lost 3 bases to trimming and J lost 4 bases; unmatched junction nucleotides: 7. The CDR3 loop spans 16 amino acids. CDR1 is SGHDT and CDR2 is YYEEEE in the germline V gene. The CDR3 protein is CASSWIDRGLGNTIYF. DNA for the CDR3: TGTGCCAGCAGCTGGATAGACAGGGGGCTCGGAAACACCATATATTTT.

This chain uses TRBV4-1 with TRBJ2-3; 10 bases line up with TRBD2. After removal of 4 bases from V and 5 bases from J, the junction contained 9 bases not matched to a gene. There are 16 residues in the CDR3. Germline loops: CDR1 MGHRA, CDR2 YSYEKL. The CDR3 spells CASSPTLAGARDTQYF. The CDR3 coding sequence is TGCGCCAGCAGCCCAACCCTAGCGGGGGCCAGAGATACGCAGTATTTT.

This chain joins TRBV19 and TRBJ1-5, with D maybe TRBD1 (6 bases). V lost 6 bases, J lost 2 bases, and 17 bases lay in between. The CDR3 length is 16 residues. Germline lookup yields CDR1 LNHDA and CDR2 SQIVND (reference sequence). In DNA form, the CDR3 reads TGTGCCAGTAGGAACAGGGTAGAATTGGGCAATCAGCCCCAGCATTTT. Protein product: CASRNRVELGNQPQHF. Using reference TRBV19 and TRBJ1-5 for the parts outside the CDR3, the full variable domain is DGGITQSPKYLFRKEGQNVTLSCEQNLNHDAMYWYRQDPGQGLRLIYYSQIVNDFQKGDIAEGYSVSREKKESFPLTVTSAQKNPTAFYLCASRNRVELGNQPQHFGDGTRLSIL.